This TCR beta chain was sequenced in a study of response to subunit inactivated influenza vaccine. TCRdb re-derived calls from the RT-PCR reads in MiXCR, one entry per CDR3 protein. The table lists hundreds of thousands of distinct CDR3 sequences, 7.5% to 8.5% of them singletons. Findings and limits, study-wide: It was the authors' suggestion that each seasonal influenza vaccination recruits few new T cells.

This clonotype was found many times. Its specificity is not known. The sample in question was PBMCs from blood, obtained roughly 24 months after vaccination. This receptor was identified in a man between 45 and 75 years old who received an inactivated influenza vaccine.

CDR3 nucleotide sequence: TGTGCCAGCAGCTCGGACAGAGTCACCGGGGAGCTGTTTTTT. The encoded protein is CASSSDRVTGELFF. The chain combines TRBV5-5 with TRBJ2-2; maybe TRBD1 (6 bases). The CDR3 is 14 residues long. Germline assignment: CDR1 SGHKS and CDR2 YYEKEE (reference sequence). Trimming took off 3 bases at V and 4 bases at J, with 10 bases between the two ends. The entire variable domain, with the rest obtained from reference TRBV5-5 and TRBJ2-2, is as follows: DAGVTQSPTHLIKTRGQQVTLRCSPISGHKSVSWYQQVLGQGPQFIFQYYEKEERGRGNFPDRFSARQFPNYSSELNVNALLLGDSALYLCASSSDRVTGELFFGEGSRLTVL.